This is a list of T cell receptor beta chains from one sample in a study of CXCR4 blockade with PD-1 therapy in pancreatic cancer. For these TCRs, the target antigens are not known. Produced via immunoSEQ multiplex PCR; TCRdb's table is partial and in-frame only. The repertoire table contains 20 or so clones. Material: cultured tumor tissue, obtained after roughly four days in culture. These receptors originate from a human donor with pancreatic ductal adenocarcinoma. The CDR3 runs from the conserved cysteine through the conserved F or W. Each record gives: D gene, V gene, clone size, J gene, CDR3 length, CDR3 protein, CDR3 DNA. A D gene is named only where the DNA matches it firmly. Expanded clones get a size class; other rows say once, few or many, or leave the size out.

>TRBD1|TRBV6-8|NA|TRBJ1-5|14
CAIRGEQSNQPQHF
TGTGCCATCAGGGGGGAACAGAGCAATCAGCCCCAGCATTTT
>NA|TRBV5-1|NA|TRBJ2-7|15
CASRWGTATRNEQYF
TGCGCCAGCAGATGGGGGACGGCGACTAGGAACGAGCAGTACTTC
>NA|TRBV11-3|NA|TRBJ2-1|16
CASSLLQGTVYNEQFF
TGTGCCAGCAGCTTACTTCAGGGGACGGTTTACAATGAGCAGTTCTTC
>NA|TRBV18|NA|TRBJ1-1|15
CASSPGPSRGGEAFF
TGTGCCAGCTCACCAGGCCCTTCTCGGGGAGGTGAAGCTTTCTTT
>TRBD1|TRBV19|NA|TRBJ1-5|16
CASSIGPGQGNQPQHF
TGTGCCAGTAGTATAGGGCCGGGACAGGGCAATCAGCCCCAGCATTTT
>TRBD1|TRBV19|NA|TRBJ1-1|15
CASSFQTGSFAEAFF
TGTGCCAGTAGTTTCCAGACAGGGAGTTTCGCTGAAGCTTTCTTT
>NA|TRBV5-1|NA|TRBJ2-1|14
CASSLTRLYNEQFF
TGCGCCAGCAGCTTGACTAGGCTTTACAATGAGCAGTTCTTC
>TRBD1|TRBV29-1|once|TRBJ1-1|13
CSVGTGADTEAFF
TGCAGCGTTGGAACAGGGGCAGACACTGAAGCTTTCTTT